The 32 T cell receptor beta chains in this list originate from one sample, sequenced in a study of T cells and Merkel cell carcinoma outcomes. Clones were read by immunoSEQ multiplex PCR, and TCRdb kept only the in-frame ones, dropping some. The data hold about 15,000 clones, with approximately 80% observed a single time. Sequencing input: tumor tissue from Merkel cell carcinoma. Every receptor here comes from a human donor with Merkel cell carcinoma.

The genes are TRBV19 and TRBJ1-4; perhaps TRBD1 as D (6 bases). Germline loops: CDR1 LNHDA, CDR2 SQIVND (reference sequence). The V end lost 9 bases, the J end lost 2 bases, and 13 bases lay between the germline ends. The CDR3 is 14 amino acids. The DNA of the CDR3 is TGTGCCAGCCGTTACAGGGATACTAATGAAAAACTGTTTTTT. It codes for CASRYRDTNEKLFF.

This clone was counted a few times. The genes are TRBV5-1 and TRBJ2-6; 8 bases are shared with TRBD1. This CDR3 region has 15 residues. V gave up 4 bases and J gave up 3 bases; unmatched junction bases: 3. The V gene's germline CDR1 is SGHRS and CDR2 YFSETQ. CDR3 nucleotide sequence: TGCGCCAGCAGCCTAGACAGGGGTGGGGCCAACGTCCTGACTTTC. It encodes CASSLDRGGANVLTF.

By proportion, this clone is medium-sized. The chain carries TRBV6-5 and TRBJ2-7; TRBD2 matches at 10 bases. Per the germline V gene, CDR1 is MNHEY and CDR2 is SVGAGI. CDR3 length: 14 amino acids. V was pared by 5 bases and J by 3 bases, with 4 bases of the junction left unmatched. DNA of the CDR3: TGTGCCAGCAGTGTTGTAGCGGGGGGCTACGAGCAGTACTTC. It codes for CASSVVAGGYEQYF.

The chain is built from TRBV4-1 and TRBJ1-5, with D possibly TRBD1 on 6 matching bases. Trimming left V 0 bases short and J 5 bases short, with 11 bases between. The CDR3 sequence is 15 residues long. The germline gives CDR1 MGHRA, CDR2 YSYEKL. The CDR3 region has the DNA TGCGCCAGCAGCCAAGAGAACAGGGAGTATCAGCCCCAGCATTTT. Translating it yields CASSQENREYQPQHF.

This CDR3 is CASSYWEDPRGGAFF. Written as DNA, the CDR3 is TGTGCCAGCAGTTACTGGGAGGACCCCAGGGGGGGAGCTTTCTTT. The rearrangement uses TRBV6-6 and TRBJ1-1; 7 nucleotides align to TRBD1. CDR1 and CDR2 (germline): MNHNY, SVGAGI (reference sequence). With V trimmed by 1 base and J by 10 bases, 12 bases remained unmatched. This CDR3 region has 15 residues.

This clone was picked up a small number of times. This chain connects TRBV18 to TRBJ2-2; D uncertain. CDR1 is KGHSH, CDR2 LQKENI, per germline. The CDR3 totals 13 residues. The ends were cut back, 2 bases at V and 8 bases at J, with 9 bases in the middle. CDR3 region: CASSPELAGELFF. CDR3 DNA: TGTGCCAGCTCACCAGAACTCGCAGGGGAGCTGTTTTTT.

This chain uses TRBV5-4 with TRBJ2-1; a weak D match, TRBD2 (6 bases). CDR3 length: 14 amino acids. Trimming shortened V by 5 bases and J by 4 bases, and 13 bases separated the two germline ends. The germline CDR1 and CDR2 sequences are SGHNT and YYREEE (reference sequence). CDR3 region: CASSWDFAYNEQFF. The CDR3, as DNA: TGTGCCAGCAGTTGGGACTTTGCATACAATGAGCAGTTCTTC. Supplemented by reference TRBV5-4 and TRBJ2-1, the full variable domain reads ETGVTQSPTHLIKTRGQQVTLRCSSQSGHNTVSWYQQALGQGPQFIFQYYREEENGRGNFPPRFSGLQFPNYSSELNVNALELDDSALYLCASSWDFAYNEQFFGPGTRLTVL.

For the CDR3, the DNA is TGCGCCAGCAGCGACCGGGATAACCTCTACACAGATACGCAGTATTTT. Its translation: CASSDRDNLYTDTQYF. The rearrangement joins TRBV5-1 to TRBJ2-3; the D gene is possibly TRBD2 (5 bases). The V gene lost 4 bases and the J gene lost 2 bases, with 17 bases spanning the gap. In germline, CDR1 is SGHRS, CDR2 YFSETQ. The CDR3 sequence is 16 residues long.

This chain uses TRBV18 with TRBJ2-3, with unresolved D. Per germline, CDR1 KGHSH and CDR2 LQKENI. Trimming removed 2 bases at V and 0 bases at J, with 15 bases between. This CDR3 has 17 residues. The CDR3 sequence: CASSPDGLEGSTDTQYF. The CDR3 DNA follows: TGTGCCAGCTCACCAGACGGCCTAGAAGGTAGCACAGATACGCAGTATTTT.

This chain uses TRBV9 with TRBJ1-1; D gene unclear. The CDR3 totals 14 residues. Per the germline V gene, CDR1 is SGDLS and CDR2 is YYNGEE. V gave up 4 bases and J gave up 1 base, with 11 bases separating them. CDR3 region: CASSPTFRNTEAFF. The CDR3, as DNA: TGTGCCAGCAGCCCCACCTTTCGGAACACTGAAGCTTTCTTT.

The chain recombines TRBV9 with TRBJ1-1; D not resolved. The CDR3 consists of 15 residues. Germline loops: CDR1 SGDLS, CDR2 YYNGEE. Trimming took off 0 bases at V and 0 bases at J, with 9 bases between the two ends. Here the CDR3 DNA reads TGTGCCAGCAGCGTAGGGACCTTCATGAACACTGAAGCTTTCTTT. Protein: CASSVGTFMNTEAFF.

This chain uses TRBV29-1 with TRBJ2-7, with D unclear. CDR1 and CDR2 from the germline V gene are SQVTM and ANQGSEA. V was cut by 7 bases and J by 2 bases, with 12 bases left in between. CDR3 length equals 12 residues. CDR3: CSAASSTYEQYF. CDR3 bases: TGCAGCGCAGCCAGTTCAACCTACGAGCAGTACTTC.

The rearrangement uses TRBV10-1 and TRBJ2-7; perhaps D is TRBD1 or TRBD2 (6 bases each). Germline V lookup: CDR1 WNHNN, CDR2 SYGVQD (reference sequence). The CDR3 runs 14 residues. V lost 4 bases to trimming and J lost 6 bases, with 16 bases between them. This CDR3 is CASSVSGGGGEQYF. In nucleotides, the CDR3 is TGCGCCAGCAGTGTTTCTGGCGGAGGGGGCGAGCAGTACTTC.

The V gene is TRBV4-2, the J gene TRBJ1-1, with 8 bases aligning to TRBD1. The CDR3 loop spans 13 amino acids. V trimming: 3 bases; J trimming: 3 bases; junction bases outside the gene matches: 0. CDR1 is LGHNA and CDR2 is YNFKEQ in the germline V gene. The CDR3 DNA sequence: TGTGCCAGCAGCCAGACAGGGGACACTGAAGCTTTCTTT. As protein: CASSQTGDTEAFF.

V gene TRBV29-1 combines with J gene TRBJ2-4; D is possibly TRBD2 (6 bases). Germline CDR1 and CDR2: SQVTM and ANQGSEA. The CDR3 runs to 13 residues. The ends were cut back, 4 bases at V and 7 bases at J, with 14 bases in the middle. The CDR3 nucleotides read TGCAGCGTTGGTGGGCCGAGCGGGAACATTCAGTACTTC. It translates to CSVGGPSGNIQYF.

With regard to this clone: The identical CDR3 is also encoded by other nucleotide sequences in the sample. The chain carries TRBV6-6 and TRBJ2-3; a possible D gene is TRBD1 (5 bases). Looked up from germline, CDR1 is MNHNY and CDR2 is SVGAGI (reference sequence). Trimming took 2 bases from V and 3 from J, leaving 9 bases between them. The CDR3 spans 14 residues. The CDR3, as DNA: TGTGCCAGCAGTTACGGGCAGGGAACAGATACGCAGTATTTT. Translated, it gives CASSYGQGTDTQYF.

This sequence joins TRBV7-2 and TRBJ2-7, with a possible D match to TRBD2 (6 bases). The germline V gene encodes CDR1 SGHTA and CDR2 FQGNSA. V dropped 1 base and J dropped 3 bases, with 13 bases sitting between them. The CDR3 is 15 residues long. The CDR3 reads CASSLVVAGFYEQYF. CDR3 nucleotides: TGTGCCAGCAGCTTAGTTGTGGCGGGGTTCTACGAGCAGTACTTC.

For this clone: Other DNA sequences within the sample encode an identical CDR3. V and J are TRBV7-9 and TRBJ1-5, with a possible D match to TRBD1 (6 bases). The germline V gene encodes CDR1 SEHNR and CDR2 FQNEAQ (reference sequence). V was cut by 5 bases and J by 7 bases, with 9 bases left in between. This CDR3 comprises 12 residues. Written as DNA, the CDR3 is TGTGCCAGCAGCGACGGGGGCCAGCCCCAGCATTTT. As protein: CASSDGGQPQHF.

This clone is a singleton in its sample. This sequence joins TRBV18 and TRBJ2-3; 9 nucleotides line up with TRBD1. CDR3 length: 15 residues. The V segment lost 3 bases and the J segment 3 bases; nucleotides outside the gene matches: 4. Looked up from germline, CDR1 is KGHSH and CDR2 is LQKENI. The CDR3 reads CASSPGDRETDTQYF. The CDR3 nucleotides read TGTGCCAGCTCACCGGGGGACAGGGAAACAGATACGCAGTATTTT.

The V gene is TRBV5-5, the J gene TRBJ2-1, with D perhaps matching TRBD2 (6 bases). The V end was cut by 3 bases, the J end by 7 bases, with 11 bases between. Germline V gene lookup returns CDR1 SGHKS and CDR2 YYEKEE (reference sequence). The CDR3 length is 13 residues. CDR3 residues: CASSYLTSNEQFF. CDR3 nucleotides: TGTGCCAGCAGCTACCTGACTAGTAATGAGCAGTTCTTC.

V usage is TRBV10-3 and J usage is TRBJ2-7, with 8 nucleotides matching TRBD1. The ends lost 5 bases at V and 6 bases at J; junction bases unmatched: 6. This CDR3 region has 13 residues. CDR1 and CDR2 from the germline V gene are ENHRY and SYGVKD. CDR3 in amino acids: CAISTGGMGEQYF. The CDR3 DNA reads TGTGCCATCAGTACAGGGGGTATGGGCGAGCAGTACTTC.

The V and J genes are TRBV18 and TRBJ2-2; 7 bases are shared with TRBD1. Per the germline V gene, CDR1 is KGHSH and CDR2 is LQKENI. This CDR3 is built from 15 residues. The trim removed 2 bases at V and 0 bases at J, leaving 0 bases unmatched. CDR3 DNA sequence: TGTGCCAGCTCACCAGGACAGGCGAACACCGGGGAGCTGTTTTTT. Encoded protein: CASSPGQANTGELFF.

The CDR3 DNA follows: TGTGCCAGCAGCTTAGACGGCAGGGGGGGTGAGCAGTTCTTC. Encoded protein: CASSLDGRGGEQFF. The J gene is TRBJ2-1, the V gene TRBV11-1; D is perhaps TRBD1 or TRBD2 (7 bases each). Germline-derived CDR1 and CDR2 are SGHAT and FQDESV (reference sequence). The CDR3 loop spans 14 amino acids. V was cut by 1 base and J by 9 bases, with 13 bases left in between.

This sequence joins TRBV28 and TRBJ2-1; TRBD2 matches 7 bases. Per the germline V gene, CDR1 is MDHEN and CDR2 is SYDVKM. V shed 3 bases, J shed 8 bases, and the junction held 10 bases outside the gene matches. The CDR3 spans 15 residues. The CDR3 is CASSFLRSGKDEQFF. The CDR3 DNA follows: TGTGCCAGCAGTTTCCTGAGGAGCGGGAAGGATGAGCAGTTCTTC.

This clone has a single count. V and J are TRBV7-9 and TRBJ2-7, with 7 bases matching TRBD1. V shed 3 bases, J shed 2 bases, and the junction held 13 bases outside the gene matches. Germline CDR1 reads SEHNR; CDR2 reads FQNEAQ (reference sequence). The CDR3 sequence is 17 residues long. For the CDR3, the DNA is TGTGCCAGCAGCTTGATTGTGCTTACAGGGGTCCCCTACGAGCAGTACTTC. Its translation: CASSLIVLTGVPYEQYF. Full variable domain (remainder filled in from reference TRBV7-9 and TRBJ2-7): DTGVSQNPRHKITKRGQNVTFRCDPISEHNRLYWYRQTLGQGPEFLTYFQNEAQLEKSRLLSDRFSAERPKGSFSTLEIQRTEQGDSAMYLCASSLIVLTGVPYEQYFGPGTRLTVT.

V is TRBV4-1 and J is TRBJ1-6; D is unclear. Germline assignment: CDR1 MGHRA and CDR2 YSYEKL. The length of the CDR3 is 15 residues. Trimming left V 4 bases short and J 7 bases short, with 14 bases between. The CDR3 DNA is TGCGCCAGCAGCCCCATAGGGAGAGGGAATTCACCCCTCCACTTT. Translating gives CASSPIGRGNSPLHF.

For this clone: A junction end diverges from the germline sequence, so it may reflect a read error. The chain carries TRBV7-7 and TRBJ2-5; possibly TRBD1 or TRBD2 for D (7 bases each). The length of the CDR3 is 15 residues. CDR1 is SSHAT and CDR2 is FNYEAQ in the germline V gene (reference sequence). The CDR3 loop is CASSLGPGGAETQYF. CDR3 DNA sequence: TGTGCTAGCAGCTTAGGTCCAGGGGGGGCTGAGACCCAGTACTTC. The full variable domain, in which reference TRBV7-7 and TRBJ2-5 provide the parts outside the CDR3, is GAGVSQSPRYKVTKRGQDVTLRCDPISSHATLYWYQQALGQGPEFLTYFNYEAQPDKSGLPSDRFSAERPEGSISTLTIQRTEQRDSAMYRCASSLGPGGAETQYFGPGTRLLVL.

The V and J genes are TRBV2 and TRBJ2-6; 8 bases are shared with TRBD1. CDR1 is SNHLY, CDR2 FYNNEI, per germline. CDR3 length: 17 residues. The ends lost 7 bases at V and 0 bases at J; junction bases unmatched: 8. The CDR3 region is CASNPGQDFSGANVLTF. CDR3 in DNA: TGTGCCAGCAATCCGGGACAGGACTTCTCTGGGGCCAACGTCCTGACTTTC.

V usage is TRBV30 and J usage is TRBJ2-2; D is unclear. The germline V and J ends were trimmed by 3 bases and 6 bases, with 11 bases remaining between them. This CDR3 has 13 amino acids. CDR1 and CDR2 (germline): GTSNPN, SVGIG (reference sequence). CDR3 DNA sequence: TGTGCCTGGAGGCGGTTTCTATCCGGGGAGCTGTTTTTT. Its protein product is CAWRRFLSGELFF.

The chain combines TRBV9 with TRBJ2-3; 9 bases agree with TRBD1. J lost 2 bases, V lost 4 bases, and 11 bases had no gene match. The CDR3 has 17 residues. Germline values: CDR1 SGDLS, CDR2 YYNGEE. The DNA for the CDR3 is TGTGCCAGCAGCCGGACAGGGGAGCTAGTGAACACAGATACGCAGTATTTT. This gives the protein CASSRTGELVNTDTQYF.

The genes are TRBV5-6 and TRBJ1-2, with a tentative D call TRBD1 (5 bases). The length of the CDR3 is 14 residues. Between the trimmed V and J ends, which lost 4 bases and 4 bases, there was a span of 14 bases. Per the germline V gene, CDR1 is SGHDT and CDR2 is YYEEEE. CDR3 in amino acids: CASSPGQVRYGYTF. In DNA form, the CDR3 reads TGTGCCAGCAGCCCCGGACAAGTTCGCTATGGCTACACCTTC.

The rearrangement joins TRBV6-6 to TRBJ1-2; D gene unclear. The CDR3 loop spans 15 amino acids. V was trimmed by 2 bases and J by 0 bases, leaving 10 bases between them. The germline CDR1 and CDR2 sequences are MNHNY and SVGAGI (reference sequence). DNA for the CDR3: TGTGCCAGCAGTTACCTGGCAGGCCCTAACTATGGCTACACCTTC. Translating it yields CASSYLAGPNYGYTF.